This T cell receptor beta chain was identified during a study of tumor-infiltrating lymphocytes in primary liver carcinoma (dated by TCRdb to 2017 to 2019). Background on the whole study: Hepatocellular carcinoma (four) or combined HCC and intrahepatic cholangiocarcinoma (one) was present in the five patients, who were three men and two women aged 30 to 69 years. Each sample produced roughly 3.65 to 7.13 million productive TCRbeta reads, and read depth showed no significant difference between tissue types. Tumors of the five patients were stage T1-T3 N0M0 with maximum diameters of roughly 4 to 11 cm. TCRbeta repertoire sequencing, expression microarrays and whole-exome sequencing were combined in the study across five regions of each liver tumor, with adjacent normal tissue and blood also included. A total of roughly 35 specimens from 5 patients underwent TCRbeta repertoire sequencing, comprising 25 or so tumor regions, 5 adjacent noncancerous liver tissues and 5 peripheral blood samples. High reproducibility was observed for the technical replicate repertoires, with mean shared-clone rates approximately 0.92 and correlation coefficients above 0.98.

Sequences MDHEN (CDR1) and SYDVKM (CDR2) are obtained from the germline V gene. The CDR3 adds up to 18 amino acids, both ends counted. Just CDR3 DNA is preserved here, 54 bases in frame from base 1. Clipping removes 3 bases from V and 7 bases from J, with 16 as the unmatched junction base count. About this clonotype itself: This receptor's antigen is unknown. Given the absence of the conserved phenylalanine or tryptophan at the CDR3 end, a read error is likely.

Using a constant-region primer and ProtoScript II reverse transcriptase, TCRbeta-specific cDNA was reverse-transcribed from about 460 ng total RNA. TCRbeta libraries were built with three nested multiplex PCR rounds, a slightly modified ARM-PCR procedure. The first two PCR rounds used multiplex TRBV1-TRBV30 forward primers with a Cbeta reverse primer, each for roughly 11 cycles. A final 25-cycle PCR with Deep VentR polymerase added sample barcodes and Illumina adapters. Before sequencing, amplicons of 200-500 bp were purified from gel using a QIAquick gel extraction kit. An Illumina HiSeq 2500 was used to sequence the TCRbeta amplicons with 250-bp paired-end reads. The study's processing was this. Reads were quality-trimmed with Trimmomatic v0.33, and paired reads were merged with FLASH v1.2.11 to recover full CDR3 sequences. V, D and J germline segments were assigned to the rearranged TCRbeta sequences by MiGEC v1.2.1b. Clonotype statistics and Shannon-Wiener diversity indices were computed with VDJtools v1.0.0. To cut down on sampling bias, every analysis after diversity analysis relied on just the 250 most abundant clonotypes from each sample. TCRdb applied fastp at Q25 and MiXCR to the public reads, then kept only in-frame beta chains. Rows with a matching CDR3 protein are joined into one entry that keeps the most common DNA and genes. These V and J calls originate from TCRdb's pipeline instead of the authors' own analysis. A total of about 120,000 distinct CDR3 sequences appear in this sample, 65% to 75% of them only once. The ten largest make up over 8% of the sample.

Study-wide findings and limitations: Comparison of CD4+ and CD8+ T cell repertoires was precluded by the use of bulk unsorted samples. Only a few patients were included in the study, and the authors note that the findings should be validated in a larger study. Repertoire overlap was found to be higher between tumor regions (mean around 35%) than between tumor-adjacent (approximately 17%) or tumor-blood (around 14%) pairs, consistent with antigen-driven expansion. Only the TCR beta chain was sequenced, which likely underestimates true repertoire diversity because unpaired alpha chains were not captured. The top 250 clones accounted for a significantly greater share of the repertoire in tumors than in blood (p = 0.039).

Total RNA and DNA were co-extracted from 20-30 mg of bulk tissue with the AllPrep DNA/RNA mini kit, without cell sorting. Surgical resection was performed in China between late 2015 and 2016 on four or five patients with histopathologically diagnosed primary liver carcinoma. At the time of sampling, the patients were treatment-naive and had chronic HBV infection. Fresh tumor and adjacent tissue pieces were bisected, with one half stored in RNAlater at -80 degrees C and the other half sent for histology. Sequenced: tumor-adjacent normal liver tissue. The chain is encoded by TRBV28 joined to TRBJ2-1; the central 9 bases match TRBD2. This receptor was obtained from a woman in her sixties with primary liver carcinoma and hepatitis B virus infection. The encoded CDR3 is CASSFSLDWREGSNEQFL. The DNA sequence follows: TGTGCCAGCAGTTTTTCCCTGGATTGGCGGGAGGGCTCGAATGAGCAGTTCCTC.